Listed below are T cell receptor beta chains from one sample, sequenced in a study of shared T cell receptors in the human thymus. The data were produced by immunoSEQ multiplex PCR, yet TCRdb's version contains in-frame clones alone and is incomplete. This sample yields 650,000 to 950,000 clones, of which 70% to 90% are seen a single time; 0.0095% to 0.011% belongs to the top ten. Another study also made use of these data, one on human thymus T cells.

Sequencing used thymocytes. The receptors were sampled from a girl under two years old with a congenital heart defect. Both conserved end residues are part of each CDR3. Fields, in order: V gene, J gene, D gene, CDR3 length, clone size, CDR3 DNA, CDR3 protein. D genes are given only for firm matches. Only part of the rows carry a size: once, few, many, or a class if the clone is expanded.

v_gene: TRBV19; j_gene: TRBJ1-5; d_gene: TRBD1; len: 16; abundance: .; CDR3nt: TGTGCCAGTAGTATTTTTAAGCGACAGGGCGATCAGCCCCAGCATTTT; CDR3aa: CASSIFKRQGDQPQHF
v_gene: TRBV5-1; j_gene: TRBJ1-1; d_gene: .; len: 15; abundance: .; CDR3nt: TGCGCCAGCAGCCCGGGGTCGTTGTGGAACACTGAAGCTTTCTTT; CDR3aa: CASSPGSLWNTEAFF
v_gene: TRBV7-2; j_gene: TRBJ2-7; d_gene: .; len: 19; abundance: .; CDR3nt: TGTGCCAGCAGCTTAGAGAGGGGTTCTGGACCGGAGGGTCCGCTGGGGCAGTACTTC; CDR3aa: CASSLERGSGPEGPLGQYF
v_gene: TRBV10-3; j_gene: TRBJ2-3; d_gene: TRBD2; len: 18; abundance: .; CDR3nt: TGTGCCACCAAAAAGGGACTAGCGGGGGGCCCTAGCACAGATACGCAGTATTTT; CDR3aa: CATKKGLAGGPSTDTQYF
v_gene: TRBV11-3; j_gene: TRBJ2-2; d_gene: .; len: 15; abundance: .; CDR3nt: TGTGCCAGCAGCCTAGTGCGGAAGCATGGCGGGGAGCTGTTTTTT; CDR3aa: CASSLVRKHGGELFF
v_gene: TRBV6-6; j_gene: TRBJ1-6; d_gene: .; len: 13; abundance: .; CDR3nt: TGTGCCAGCAGTCGACAGAATAATTCCCCCCTCCACTTT; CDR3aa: CASSRQNNSPLHF
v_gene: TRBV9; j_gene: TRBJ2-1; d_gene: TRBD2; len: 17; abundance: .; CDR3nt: TGTGCCAGCAGCGTTTCCTCTAGCGGACGCTCCTACAATGAGCAGTTCTTC; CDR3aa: CASSVSSSGRSYNEQFF
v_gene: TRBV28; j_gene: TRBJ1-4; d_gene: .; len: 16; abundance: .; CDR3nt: TGTGCCAGCAGTCGAAAAAACAGGACAACTAATGAAAAACTGTTTTTT; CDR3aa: CASSRKNRTTNEKLFF
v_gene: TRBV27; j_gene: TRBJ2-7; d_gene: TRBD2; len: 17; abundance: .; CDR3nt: TGTGCCAGCAGCCACACCTCGACTAGCGGGGGTGTCTACGAGCAGTACTTC; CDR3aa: CASSHTSTSGGVYEQYF
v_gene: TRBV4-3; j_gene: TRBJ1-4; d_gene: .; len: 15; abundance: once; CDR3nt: TGCGCCAGCAGCCATAGGAGGGTCGGGGGAGAAAAACTGTTTTTT; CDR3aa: CASSHRRVGGEKLFF
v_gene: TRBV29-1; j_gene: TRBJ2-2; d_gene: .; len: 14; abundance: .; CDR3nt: TGCAGCGTCCTCGACCGGGACACAGGGGGGGAGCTGTTTTTT; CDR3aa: CSVLDRDTGGELFF
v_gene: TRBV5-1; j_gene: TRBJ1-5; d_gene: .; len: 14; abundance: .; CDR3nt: TGCGCCAGCAGCCCCGACAGAAGTGGTCAGCCCCAGCATTTT; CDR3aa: CASSPDRSGQPQHF
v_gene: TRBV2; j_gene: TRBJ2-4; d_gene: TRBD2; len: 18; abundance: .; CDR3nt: TGTGCCAGCAGACGGACTAGCGGGGGGGCTTCAGCCAAAAACATTCAGTACTTC; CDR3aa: CASRRTSGGASAKNIQYF
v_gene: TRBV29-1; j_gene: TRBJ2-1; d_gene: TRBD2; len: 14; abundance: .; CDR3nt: TGCAGCGTTCCCCGGGGGGGAGGTAAAAATGAGCAGTTCTTC; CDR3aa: CSVPRGGGKNEQFF
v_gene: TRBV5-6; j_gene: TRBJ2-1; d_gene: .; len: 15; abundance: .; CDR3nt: TGTGCCAGCAGCTTGTTGTCAGGATCCTACAATGAGCAGTTCTTC; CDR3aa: CASSLLSGSYNEQFF
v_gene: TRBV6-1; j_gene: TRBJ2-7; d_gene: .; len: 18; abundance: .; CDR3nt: TGTGCCAGCAGTGAAATTCCCTATGGGGACCGACGGGGAGGCGAGCAGTACTTC; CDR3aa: CASSEIPYGDRRGGEQYF
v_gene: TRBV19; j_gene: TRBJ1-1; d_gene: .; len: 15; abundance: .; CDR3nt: TGTGCCAGTAGTATAACCGGAGGCGCGTGGACTGAAGCTTTCTTT; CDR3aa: CASSITGGAWTEAFF
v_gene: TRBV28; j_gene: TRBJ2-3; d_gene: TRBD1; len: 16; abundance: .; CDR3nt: TGTGCCAGCAGTTTATTCGGGACAGGGGCCACAGATACGCAGTATTTT; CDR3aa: CASSLFGTGATDTQYF
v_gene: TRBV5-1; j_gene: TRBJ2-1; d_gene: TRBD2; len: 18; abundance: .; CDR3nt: TGCGCCAGCAGCTTGGAAAGCGGGGGGCTCTATTCAAACAATGAGCAGTTCTTC; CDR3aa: CASSLESGGLYSNNEQFF
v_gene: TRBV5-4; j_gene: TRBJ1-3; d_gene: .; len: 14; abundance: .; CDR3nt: TGTGCCAGCAGCTCCGGGGTCTCTGGAAACACCATATATTTT; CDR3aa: CASSSGVSGNTIYF
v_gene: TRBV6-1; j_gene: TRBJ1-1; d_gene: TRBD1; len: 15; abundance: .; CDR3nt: TGTGCCAGCAGTAAGGGGGCCACCATGAACACTGAAGCTTTCTTT; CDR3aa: CASSKGATMNTEAFF
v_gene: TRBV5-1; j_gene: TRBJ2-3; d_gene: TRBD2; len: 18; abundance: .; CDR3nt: TGCGCCAGCAGCTTGGCCCCGGGGGGAGATACTAGCACAGATACGCAGTATTTT; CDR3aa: CASSLAPGGDTSTDTQYF
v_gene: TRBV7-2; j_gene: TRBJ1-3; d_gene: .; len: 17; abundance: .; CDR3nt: TGTGCCAGCAGCTTAATAGCAGATCTAGGCTCTGGAAACACCATATATTTT; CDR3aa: CASSLIADLGSGNTIYF
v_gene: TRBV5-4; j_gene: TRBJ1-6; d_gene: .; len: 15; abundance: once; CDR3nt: TGTGCCAGCAGCTTGCATACAGGCTCGGGCTCACCCCTCCACTTT; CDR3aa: CASSLHTGSGSPLHF
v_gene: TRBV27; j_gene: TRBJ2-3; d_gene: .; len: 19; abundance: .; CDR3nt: TGTGCCAGCAGTTTAACCCCCCCCAAACAGGGTTTTCGCACAGATACGCAGTATTTT; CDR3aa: CASSLTPPKQGFRTDTQYF
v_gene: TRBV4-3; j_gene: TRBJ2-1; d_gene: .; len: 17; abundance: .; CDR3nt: TGCGCCAGCAGCCAAGATCGCATGGCGGGGTACCCCAATGAGCAGTTCTTC; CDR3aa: CASSQDRMAGYPNEQFF
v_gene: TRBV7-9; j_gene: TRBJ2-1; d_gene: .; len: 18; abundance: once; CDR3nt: TGTGCCAGCAGCTTTGGGGCCAACCCCACTAATCTTCGGGATGAGCAGTTCTTC; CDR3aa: CASSFGANPTNLRDEQFF
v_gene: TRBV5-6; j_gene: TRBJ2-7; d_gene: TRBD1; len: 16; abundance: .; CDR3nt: TGTGCCAGCAGCTTACGAACAGGGGGCAACACCTACGAGCAGTACTTC; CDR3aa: CASSLRTGGNTYEQYF
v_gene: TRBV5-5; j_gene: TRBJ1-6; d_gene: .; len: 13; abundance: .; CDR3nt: TGTGCCAGCAGCCAAACACACAGGCGTTCTCTCCACTTT; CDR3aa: CASSQTHRRSLHF
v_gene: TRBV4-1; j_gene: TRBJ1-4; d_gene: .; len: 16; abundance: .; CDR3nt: TGCGCCAGCAGCCAATGTAACAGGGTTGGCAATGAAAAACTGTTTTTT; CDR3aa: CASSQCNRVGNEKLFF
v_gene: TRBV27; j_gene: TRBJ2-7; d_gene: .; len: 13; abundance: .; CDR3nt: TGTGCCAGCAGTTTATGGCCACAGGGTCATCCGTACTTC; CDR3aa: CASSLWPQGHPYF
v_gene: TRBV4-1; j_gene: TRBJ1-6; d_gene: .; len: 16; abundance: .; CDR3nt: TGCGCCAGCAGCCACCGGAGGCGGGGAGGGAGGTCACCCCTCCACTTT; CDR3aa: CASSHRRRGGRSPLHF
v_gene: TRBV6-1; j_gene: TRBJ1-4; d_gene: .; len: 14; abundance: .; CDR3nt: TGTGCCAGCAGTGGCCGGGTGGCTAATGAAAAACTGTTTTTT; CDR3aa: CASSGRVANEKLFF
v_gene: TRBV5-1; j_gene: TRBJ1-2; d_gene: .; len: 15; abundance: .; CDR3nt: TGCGCCAGCAGCTTGGGGGCGACCTCGGACTATGGCTACACCTTC; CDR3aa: CASSLGATSDYGYTF
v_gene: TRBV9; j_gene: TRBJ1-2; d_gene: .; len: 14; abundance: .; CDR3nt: TGTGCCAGCAGCGTGGGGTGGGGGGACTATGGCTACACCTTC; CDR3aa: CASSVGWGDYGYTF
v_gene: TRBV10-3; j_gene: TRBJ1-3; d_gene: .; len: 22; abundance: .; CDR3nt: TGTGCCATCAGTGAGTCGTTTCGGGAAAGATACCCCCCCGAGGTGGCCGGAAACACCATATATTTT; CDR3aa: CAISESFRERYPPEVAGNTIYF
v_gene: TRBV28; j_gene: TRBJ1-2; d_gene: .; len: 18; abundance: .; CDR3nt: TGTGCCAGCAGCCACGTTAGAGGGCAGACTGAAAAACTCTATGGCTACACCTTC; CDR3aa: CASSHVRGQTEKLYGYTF
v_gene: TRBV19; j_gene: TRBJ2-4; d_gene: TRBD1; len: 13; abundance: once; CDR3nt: TGTGCCAGTAGTGGGGACAGGGTTCCCTTTCAGTACTTC; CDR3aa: CASSGDRVPFQYF
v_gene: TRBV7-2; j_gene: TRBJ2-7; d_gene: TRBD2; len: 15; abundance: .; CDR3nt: TGTGCCAGCAGCCGTGGACTAGCGGGTTCGTACGAGCAGTACTTC; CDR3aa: CASSRGLAGSYEQYF
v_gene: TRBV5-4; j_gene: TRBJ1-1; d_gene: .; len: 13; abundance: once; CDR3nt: TGTGCCAGCAGCCGAGCGGGGGGCGCTGAAGCTTTCTTT; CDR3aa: CASSRAGGAEAFF
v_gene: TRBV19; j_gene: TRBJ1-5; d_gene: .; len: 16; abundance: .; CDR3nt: TGTGCCAGTAGTATAGACAGGGCTAGGAGCAATCAGCCCCAGCATTTT; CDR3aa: CASSIDRARSNQPQHF
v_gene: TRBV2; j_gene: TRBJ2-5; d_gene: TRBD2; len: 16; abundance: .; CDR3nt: TGTGCCAGCAGTGAAAGAGAGCGGGGGCGGGGAGAGACCCAGTACTTC; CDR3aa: CASSERERGRGETQYF
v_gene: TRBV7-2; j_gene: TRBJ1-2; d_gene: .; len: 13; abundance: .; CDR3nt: TGTGCCAGCAGCTTTTTTGGAGAGGATGGCTACACCTTC; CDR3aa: CASSFFGEDGYTF